This T cell receptor (beta chain) was recorded in a study of radiation and T cells in renal cell carcinoma. Here immunoSEQ multiplex PCR was the method, and the copy in TCRdb shows in-frame clones only, minus some. The sample records around 180,000 clones, about 87% being singletons. As to time point: blood 4 weeks post-SBRT, at nephrectomy. Noted treatment: 15 Gy SBRT to primary tumor, nephrectomy 4 weeks later. Germline V gene sequence: CDR1 PRHDT, CDR2 FYEKMQ (reference sequence). This CDR3 contains 12 residues. Trimming pared 4 bases from V and 5 bases from J, leaving 5 bases between. The sequenced sample was blood, obtained from a patient whose treatment included radiotherapy and nephrectomy. The receptor's source is a woman between 45 and 60 years old with renal cell carcinoma. The V call is TRBV13, the J call TRBJ2-2, with D hard to call. The CDR3 is CASSSQTGELFF. The DNA of the CDR3 is TGTGCCAGCAGCTCTCAAACCGGGGAGCTGTTTTTT.